Listed below are T cell receptor beta chains from one sample, sequenced in a study of shared clonotypes between healthy human individuals. The protocol was immunoSEQ multiplex PCR, while the TCRdb copy is restricted to in-frame clones and leaves out a portion. This table has under 1,100,000 clones, about 76% appearing once. The specimen was memory CD4+ T cells sorted from blood. These receptors were obtained from a man aged 18 to 30 in good health. Each CDR3 is given with its conserved first and last residue. The D gene is left open where the match is weak. The listing skips clone size in some rows; elsewhere it reads once, few, many or a size class.

TRBJ1-2	NA	16	TRBV4-1	NA	TGCGCCAGCAGCCAAGAGAGAGGCAGCGGGAACTATGGCTACACCTTC	CASSQERGSGNYGYTF
TRBJ2-1	NA	18	TRBV7-2	TRBD2	TGTGCCAGCAGCTTAGCCTTAGGCGGGAGGGACTCCTACAATGAGCAGTTCTTC	CASSLALGGRDSYNEQFF
TRBJ2-7	once	14	TRBV30	NA	TGTGCCTGGAGTTACGGGGATTCTTCCTACGAGCAGTACTTC	CAWSYGDSSYEQYF
TRBJ2-3	NA	15	TRBV6-1	TRBD1	TGTGCCAGCAGACCTCAGGGGGATAAGACAGATACGCAGTATTTT	CASRPQGDKTDTQYF
TRBJ2-5	NA	17	TRBV28	TRBD1	TGTGCCAGCAGCCTCACTCGGACAGGGACCATACAAGAGACCCAGTACTTC	CASSLTRTGTIQETQYF
TRBJ1-1	once	15	TRBV6-1	NA	TGTGCCAGCAGTCAACCAATTCGCAGGGGTAATGAAGCTTTCTTT	CASSQPIRRGNEAFF
TRBJ2-1	NA	16	TRBV11-1	NA	TGTGCCAGCAGCTTAGTTCCAGACCTCTCCTACAATGAGCAGTTCTTC	CASSLVPDLSYNEQFF
TRBJ2-7	NA	16	TRBV6-1	TRBD1	TGTGCCAGCAGTGAAGCATTCGGGACAGGGACCGGCGAGCAGTACTTC	CASSEAFGTGTGEQYF
TRBJ2-1	NA	15	TRBV7-2	TRBD1	TGTGCCAGCAGCCGTTCGACAGGGGAGGTCAATGAGCAGTTCTTC	CASSRSTGEVNEQFF
TRBJ2-1	NA	16	TRBV7-9	NA	TGTGCCAGCAGCTTAGACAAAGGCTCCTCCTACAATGAGCAGTTCTTC	CASSLDKGSSYNEQFF
TRBJ2-7	NA	13	TRBV7-2	TRBD1	TGTGCCAGCAGCCCGGACAGGGTCGGCGAGCAGTACTTC	CASSPDRVGEQYF
TRBJ2-3	NA	14	TRBV6-5	TRBD1	TGTGCCAGCAGTACGGGACAGCTCGCAGATACGCAGTATTTT	CASSTGQLADTQYF
TRBJ2-1	few	10	TRBV2	NA	TGTGCCAGCTCTAGGATAGCGCAGTTCTTC	CASSRIAQFF
TRBJ1-1	NA	15	TRBV7-9	NA	TGTGCCAGCAGCTTAGCGCGAGGGCAGGGGTCTGAAGCTTTCTTT	CASSLARGQGSEAFF
TRBJ2-3	few	11	TRBV2	NA	TGTGCCAGCAGCGTTCTAGATACGCAGTATTTT	CASSVLDTQYF
TRBJ2-6	NA	15	TRBV6-5	NA	TGTGCCAGCAGGGAGATCGGGGCTGGGGCCAACGTCCTGACTTTC	CASREIGAGANVLTF
TRBJ2-2	NA	15	TRBV6-1	TRBD2	TGTGCCAGCAATCCTAGCGGGAGAATCACCGGGGAGCTGTTTTTT	CASNPSGRITGELFF
TRBJ1-4	many	17	TRBV4-1	TRBD1	TGCGCCAGCAGCCTAACCCTTTTCGGGACAGGGGTTGAAAAACTGTTTTTT	CASSLTLFGTGVEKLFF
TRBJ2-7	NA	15	TRBV18	TRBD2	TGTGCCAGCTCACCCGGCGCTAGCGGGATAAACGAGCAGTACTTC	CASSPGASGINEQYF
TRBJ2-7	NA	15	TRBV6-1	TRBD2	TGTGCCAGCAGTGAAAGCGGGGGGCCGACCTACGAGCAGTACTTC	CASSESGGPTYEQYF
TRBJ1-2	NA	14	TRBV10-2	TRBD1	TGCGCCAGCAGTGAGCCGGGACAGGGAGTTGGCTACACCTTC	CASSEPGQGVGYTF
TRBJ1-4	NA	14	TRBV2	NA	TGTGCCAGCGTAGGGGTGGGAGGATACGAAAAACTGTTTTTT	CASVGVGGYEKLFF
TRBJ2-3	once	17	TRBV11-2	NA	TGTGCCAGCAGCTTGGGACCGTGGGTCGAGGCCACAGATACGCAGTATTTT	CASSLGPWVEATDTQYF
TRBJ2-5	many	15	TRBV7-7	NA	TGTGCTAGCAGCTTAGACGGATCTAGAACCCAGCCCCAGTACTTC	CASSLDGSRTQPQYF
TRBJ1-1	NA	18	TRBV4-2	TRBD1	TGTGCCAGCAGCCAAGTTTTCAGGGGGCGCGTGTCGGGCACTGAAGCTTTCTTT	CASSQVFRGRVSGTEAFF
TRBJ1-5	once	16	TRBV28	NA	TGTGCCAGCAGTCCCTACCCCCTGAGGGAGATTCAGCCCCAGCATTTT	CASSPYPLREIQPQHF
TRBJ1-6	NA	14	TRBV2	NA	TGTGCCAGCAGTCTACAGGGTTTTAATTCACCCCTCCACTTT	CASSLQGFNSPLHF
TRBJ2-5	NA	16	TRBV15	TRBD1	TGTGCCACCAGCAGAGGGATACTGGACAGGGAAGAGACCCAGTACTTC	CATSRGILDREETQYF
TRBJ2-7	NA	14	TRBV19	TRBD2	TGTGCCAGTAGCCCTAGCGGGGGTACCTACGAGCAGTACTTC	CASSPSGGTYEQYF
TRBJ1-6	few	14	TRBV4-1	NA	TGCGCCAGCAGCCAAGGCGGCGTTAGTTCACCCCTCCACTTT	CASSQGGVSSPLHF